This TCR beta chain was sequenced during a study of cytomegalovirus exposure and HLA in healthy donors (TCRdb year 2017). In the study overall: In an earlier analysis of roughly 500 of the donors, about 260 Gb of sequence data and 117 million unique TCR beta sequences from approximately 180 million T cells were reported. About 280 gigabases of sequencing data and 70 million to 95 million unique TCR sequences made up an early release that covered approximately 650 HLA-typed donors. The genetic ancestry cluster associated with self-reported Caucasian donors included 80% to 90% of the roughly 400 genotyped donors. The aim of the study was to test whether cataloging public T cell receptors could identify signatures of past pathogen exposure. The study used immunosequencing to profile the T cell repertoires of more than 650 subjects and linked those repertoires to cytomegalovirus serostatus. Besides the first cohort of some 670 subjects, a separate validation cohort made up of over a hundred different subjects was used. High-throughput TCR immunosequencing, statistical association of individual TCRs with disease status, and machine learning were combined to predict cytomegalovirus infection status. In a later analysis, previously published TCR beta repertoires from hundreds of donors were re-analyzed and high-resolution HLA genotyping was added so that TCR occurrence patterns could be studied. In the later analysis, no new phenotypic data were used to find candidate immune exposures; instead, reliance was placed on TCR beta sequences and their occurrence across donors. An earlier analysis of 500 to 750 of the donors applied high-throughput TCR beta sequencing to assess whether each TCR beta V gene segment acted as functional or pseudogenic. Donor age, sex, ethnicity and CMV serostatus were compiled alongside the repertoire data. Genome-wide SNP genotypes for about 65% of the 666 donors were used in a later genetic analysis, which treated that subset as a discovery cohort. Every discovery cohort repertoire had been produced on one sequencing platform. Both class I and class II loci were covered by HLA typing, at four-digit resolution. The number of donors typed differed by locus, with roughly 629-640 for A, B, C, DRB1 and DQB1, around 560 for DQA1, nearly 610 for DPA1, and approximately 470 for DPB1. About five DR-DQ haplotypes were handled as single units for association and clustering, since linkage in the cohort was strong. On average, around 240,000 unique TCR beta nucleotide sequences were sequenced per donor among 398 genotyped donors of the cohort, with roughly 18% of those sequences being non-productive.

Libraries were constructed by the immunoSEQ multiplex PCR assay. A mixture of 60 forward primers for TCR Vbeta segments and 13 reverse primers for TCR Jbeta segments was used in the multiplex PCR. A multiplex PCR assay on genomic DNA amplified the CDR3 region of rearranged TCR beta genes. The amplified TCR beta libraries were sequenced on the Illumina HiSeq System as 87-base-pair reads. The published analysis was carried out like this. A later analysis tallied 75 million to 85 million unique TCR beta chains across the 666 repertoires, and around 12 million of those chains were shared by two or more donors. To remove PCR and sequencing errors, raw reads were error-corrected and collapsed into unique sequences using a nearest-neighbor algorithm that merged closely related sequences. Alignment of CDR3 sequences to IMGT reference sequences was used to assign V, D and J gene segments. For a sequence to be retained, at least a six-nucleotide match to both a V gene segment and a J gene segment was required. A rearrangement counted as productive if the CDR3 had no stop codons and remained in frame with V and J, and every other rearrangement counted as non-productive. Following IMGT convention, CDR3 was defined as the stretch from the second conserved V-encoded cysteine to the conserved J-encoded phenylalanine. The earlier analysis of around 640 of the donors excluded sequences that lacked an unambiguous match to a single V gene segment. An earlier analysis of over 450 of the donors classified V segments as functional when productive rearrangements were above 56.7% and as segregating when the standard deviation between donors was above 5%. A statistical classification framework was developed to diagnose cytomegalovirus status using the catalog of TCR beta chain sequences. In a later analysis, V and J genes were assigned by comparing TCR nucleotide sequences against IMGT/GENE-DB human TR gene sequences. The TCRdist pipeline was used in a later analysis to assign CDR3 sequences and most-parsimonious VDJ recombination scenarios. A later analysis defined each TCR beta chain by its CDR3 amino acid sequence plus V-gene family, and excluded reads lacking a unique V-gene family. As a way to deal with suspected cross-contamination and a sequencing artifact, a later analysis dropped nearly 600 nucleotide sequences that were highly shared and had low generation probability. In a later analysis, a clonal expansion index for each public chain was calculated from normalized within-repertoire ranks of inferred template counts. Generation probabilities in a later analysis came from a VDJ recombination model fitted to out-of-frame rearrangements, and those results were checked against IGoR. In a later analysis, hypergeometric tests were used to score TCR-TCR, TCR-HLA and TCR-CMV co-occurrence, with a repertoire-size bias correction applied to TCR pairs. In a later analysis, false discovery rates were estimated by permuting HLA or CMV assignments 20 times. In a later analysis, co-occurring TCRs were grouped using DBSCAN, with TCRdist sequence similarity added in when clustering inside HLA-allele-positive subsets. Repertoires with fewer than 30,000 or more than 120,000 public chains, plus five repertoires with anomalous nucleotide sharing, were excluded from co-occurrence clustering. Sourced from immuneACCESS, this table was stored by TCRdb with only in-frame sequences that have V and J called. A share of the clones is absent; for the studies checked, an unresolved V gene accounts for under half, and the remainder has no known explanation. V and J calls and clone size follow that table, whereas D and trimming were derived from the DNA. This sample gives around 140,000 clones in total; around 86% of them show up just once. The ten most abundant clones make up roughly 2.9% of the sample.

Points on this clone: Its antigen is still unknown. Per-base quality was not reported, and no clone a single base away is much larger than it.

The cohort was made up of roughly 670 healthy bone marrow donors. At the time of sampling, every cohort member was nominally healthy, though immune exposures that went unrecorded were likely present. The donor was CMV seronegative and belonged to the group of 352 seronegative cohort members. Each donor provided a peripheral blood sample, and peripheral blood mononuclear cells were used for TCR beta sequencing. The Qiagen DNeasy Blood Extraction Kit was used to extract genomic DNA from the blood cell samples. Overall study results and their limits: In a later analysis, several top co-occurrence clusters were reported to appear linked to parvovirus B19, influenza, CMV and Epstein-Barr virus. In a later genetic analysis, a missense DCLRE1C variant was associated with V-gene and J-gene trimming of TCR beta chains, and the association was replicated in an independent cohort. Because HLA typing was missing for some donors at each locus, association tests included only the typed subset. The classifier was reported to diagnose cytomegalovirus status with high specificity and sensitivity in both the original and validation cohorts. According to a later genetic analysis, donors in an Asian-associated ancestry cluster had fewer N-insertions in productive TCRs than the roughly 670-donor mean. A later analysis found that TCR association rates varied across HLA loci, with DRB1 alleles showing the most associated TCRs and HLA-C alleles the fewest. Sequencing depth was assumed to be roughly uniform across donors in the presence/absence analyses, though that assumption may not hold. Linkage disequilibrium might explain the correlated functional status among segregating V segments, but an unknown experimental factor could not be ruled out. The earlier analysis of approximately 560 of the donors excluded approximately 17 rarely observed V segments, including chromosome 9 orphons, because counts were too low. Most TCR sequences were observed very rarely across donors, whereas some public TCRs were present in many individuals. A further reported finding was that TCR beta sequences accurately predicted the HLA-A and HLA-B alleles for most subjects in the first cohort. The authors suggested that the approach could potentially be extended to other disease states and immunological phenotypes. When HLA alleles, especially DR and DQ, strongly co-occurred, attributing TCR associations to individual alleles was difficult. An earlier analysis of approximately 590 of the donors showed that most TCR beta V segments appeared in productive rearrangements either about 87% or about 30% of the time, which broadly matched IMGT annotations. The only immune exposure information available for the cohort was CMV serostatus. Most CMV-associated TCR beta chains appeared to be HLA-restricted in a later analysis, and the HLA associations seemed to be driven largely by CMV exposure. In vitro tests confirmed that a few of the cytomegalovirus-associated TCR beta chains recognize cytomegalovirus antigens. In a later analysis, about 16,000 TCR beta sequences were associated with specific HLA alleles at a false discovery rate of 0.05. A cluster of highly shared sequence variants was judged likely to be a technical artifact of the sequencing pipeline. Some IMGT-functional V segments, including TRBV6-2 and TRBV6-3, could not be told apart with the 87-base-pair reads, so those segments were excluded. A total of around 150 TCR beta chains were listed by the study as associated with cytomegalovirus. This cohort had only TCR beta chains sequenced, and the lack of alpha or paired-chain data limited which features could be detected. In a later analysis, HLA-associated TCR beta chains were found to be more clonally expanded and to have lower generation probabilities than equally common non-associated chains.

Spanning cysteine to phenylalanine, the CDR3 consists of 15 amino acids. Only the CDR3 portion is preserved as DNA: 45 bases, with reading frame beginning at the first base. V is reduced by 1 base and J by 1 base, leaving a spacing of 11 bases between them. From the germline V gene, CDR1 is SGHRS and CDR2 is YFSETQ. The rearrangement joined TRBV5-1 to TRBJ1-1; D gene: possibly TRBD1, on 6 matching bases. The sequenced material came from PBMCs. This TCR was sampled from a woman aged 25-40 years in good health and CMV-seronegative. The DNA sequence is TGCGCCAGCAGCTTGTGGACAGAAGAGAACACTGAAGCTTTCTTT. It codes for CASSLWTEENTEAFF.